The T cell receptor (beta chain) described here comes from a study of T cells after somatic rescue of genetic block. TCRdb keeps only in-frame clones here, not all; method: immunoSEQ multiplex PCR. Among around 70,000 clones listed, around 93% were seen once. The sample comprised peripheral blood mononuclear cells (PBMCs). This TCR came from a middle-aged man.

This CDR3 is CASNRRRNTEAFF. CDR3 nucleotides: TGTGCCAGCAACCGCAGACGGAACACTGAAGCTTTCTTT. The chain has TRBV6-5 and TRBJ1-1, with D unresolved. From germline, CDR1 is MNHEY and CDR2 SVGAGI. The CDR3 has 13 residues. Trimming pared 7 bases from V and 1 base from J, leaving 10 bases between.